A single sample is the source of the 27 T cell receptor beta chains below, sequenced in a study of T cells in Graves' hyperthyroidism and ophthalmopathy. The CDR3 regions of TCR beta were amplified from RNA transcripts. TCR CDR3 regions were first amplified by RT-PCR with HTBI primers. TCRdb reanalysed the multiplex PCR reads using MiXCR and keeps one entry per CDR3 protein. This sample has more than 350,000 distinct CDR3 sequences, with about 15% found just once. The sample consisted of blood. The source is a woman aged 25 to 39 with Graves' hyperthyroidism that later progressed to Graves' ophthalmopathy.

This clonotype was seen many times. The V gene is TRBV5-8, the J gene TRBJ1-1; D not resolved. V lost 5 bases, J lost 5 bases, and 22 bases lay in between. The CDR3 is made up of 16 amino acids. Germline-derived CDR1 and CDR2 are SGHTS and YDEGEE. In nucleotides, the CDR3 is TGTGCCAGCAGTCCGGTACTTCAGGCAGGTGGGACTGAAGCTTTCTTT. Amino acids: CASSPVLQAGGTEAFF.

The chain joins TRBV3-1 to TRBJ1-1, with D perhaps matching TRBD1 (5 bases). CDR1 LGHDT and CDR2 YNNKEL come from the germline V gene (reference sequence). The germline V and J ends were trimmed by 4 bases and 2 bases, with 14 bases remaining between them. The CDR3 length is 15 residues. The chain's CDR3 is CASSPTGLVNTEAFF. CDR3 nucleotides: TGTGCCAGCAGCCCCACGGGACTCGTAAACACTGAAGCTTTCTTT.

This clonotype has a count of ten or more. The rearrangement joins TRBV11-1 to TRBJ2-5, with 14 bases aligning to TRBD2. From germline, CDR1 is SGHAT and CDR2 FQDESV (reference sequence). V lost 3 bases, J lost 4 bases, and 10 bases stayed unmatched. This CDR3 spans 18 amino acids. The CDR3 bases are TGTGCCAGCAGCTTTCTGTCTGGGACTAGCGGGGGTTCAGAGACCCAGTACTTC. Its translation: CASSFLSGTSGGSETQYF. The full variable domain, in which reference TRBV11-1 and TRBJ2-5 provide the parts outside the CDR3, is EAEVAQSPRYKITEKSQAVAFWCDPISGHATLYWYRQILGQGPELLVQFQDESVVDDSQLPKDRFSAERLKGVDSTLKIQPAELGDSAMYLCASSFLSGTSGGSETQYFGPGTRLLVL.

This chain joins TRBV12-5 and TRBJ2-1, with 8 bases that match TRBD2. The J segment lost 9 bases and the V segment lost 5 bases, leaving 6 bases of the junction unmatched. The CDR3 covers 13 residues. Germline V lookup: CDR1 LGHNT, CDR2 FRNRAP. Written as DNA, the CDR3 is TGTGCTAGTGGTCGACTAGCGAGGGCTGAGCAGTTCTTC. As protein: CASGRLARAEQFF.

The V and J genes are TRBV12-3 or TRBV12-4 and TRBJ2-3; 7 positions match TRBD1. The CDR3 spans 15 residues. The junction had 9 bases not matched to a gene; V was cut back by 6 bases and J by 3 bases. The CDR3 nucleotides are TGTGCCAGCAGAGAACAGGGGTTAAGGACAGATACGCAGTATTTT. Protein: CASREQGLRTDTQYF.

In its sample, this clonotype was seen many times. The rearrangement links TRBV28 to TRBJ1-2, with D perhaps TRBD1 (5 bases). From germline, CDR1 is MDHEN and CDR2 SYDVKM. This CDR3 is built from 14 residues. Trimming took 8 bases from V and 4 from J, leaving 17 bases between them. The CDR3 sequence: CASGIIAGGYGYTF. The CDR3 coding sequence is TGTGCCAGCGGGATCATAGCTGGGGGCTATGGCTACACCTTC.

This clonotype has a count of ten or more. The chain couples TRBV28 to TRBJ1-4; D possibly corresponds to TRBD1 (5 bases). Germline V gene sequence: CDR1 MDHEN, CDR2 SYDVKM. The CDR3 consists of 14 residues. The ends were cut back, 3 bases at V and 5 bases at J, with 10 bases in the middle. The CDR3 protein is CASSLRQRNEKLFF. The DNA of the CDR3 is TGTGCCAGCAGTTTGCGACAGCGGAATGAAAAACTGTTTTTT.

The chain is built from TRBV12-3 or TRBV12-4 and TRBJ1-6; 7 nucleotides align to TRBD1. The CDR3 spans 13 residues. J lost 9 bases, V lost 5 bases, and 4 bases had no gene match. The CDR3 nucleotides are TGTGCCAGCAGTCTGGACAGGCCTTCACCCCTCCACTTT. It translates to CASSLDRPSPLHF.

The chain couples TRBV30 to TRBJ1-1; 8 bases fit TRBD1. Looked up from germline, CDR1 is GTSNPN and CDR2 is SVGIG (reference sequence). The V segment lost 1 base and the J segment 4 bases; nucleotides outside the gene matches: 8. This CDR3 spans 15 amino acids. The CDR3 loop is CAWSGQGKFGTEAFF. For the CDR3, the DNA is TGTGCCTGGAGTGGACAGGGGAAGTTTGGCACTGAAGCTTTCTTT.

This clonotype showed up many times. The chain is built from TRBV6-6 and TRBJ2-2, with 8 nucleotides matching TRBD2. V shed 3 bases, J shed 4 bases, and the junction held 10 bases outside the gene matches. Germline-derived CDR1 and CDR2 are MNHNY and SVGAGI (reference sequence). The CDR3 runs 17 residues. CDR3 nucleotides: TGTGCCAGCAGTTATTTCGCGGGGGGCCTGTCCACCGGGGAGCTGTTTTTT. Encoded protein: CASSYFAGGLSTGELFF.

This clonotype has just a few counts. This CDR3 reads CASSHRTGNGYTF. The CDR3 nucleotides are TGCGCCAGCAGCCACCGGACAGGGAATGGCTACACCTTC. The chain joins TRBV4-1 to TRBJ1-2; TRBD1 aligns across 8 bases. Germline loops: CDR1 MGHRA, CDR2 YSYEKL. With V trimmed by 3 bases and J by 6 bases, 3 bases remained unmatched. The CDR3 runs to 13 residues.

This clonotype was observed at least ten times. The chain employs TRBV9 and TRBJ2-2; a weak D match, TRBD2 (5 bases). Germline V gene data show CDR1 as SGDLS and CDR2 as YYNGEE. The CDR3 contains 14 residues. Trimming took 0 bases from V and 4 from J, leaving 7 bases between them. The CDR3 protein is CASSVALATGELFF. CDR3 nucleotides: TGTGCCAGCAGCGTAGCTCTAGCCACCGGGGAGCTGTTTTTT.

Of note for this clonotype: Possible read error: a much larger clone is one base away. This chain joins TRBV18 and TRBJ2-5; TRBD2 aligns across 15 bases. V lost 3 bases, J lost 4 bases, and 9 bases stayed unmatched. Germline CDR1 reads KGHSH; CDR2 reads LQKENI. This CDR3 contains 18 residues. The CDR3 sequence is CASSPGLAGGRTGETQYF. CDR3 DNA sequence: TGTGCCAGCTCACCGGGACTAGCGGGGGGTCGGACGGGAGAGACCCAGTACTTC.

This clonotype was counted only a few times. The V call is TRBV9, the J call TRBJ2-2, with D possibly being TRBD2 (5 bases). Germline V gives CDR1 SGDLS, CDR2 YYNGEE. V lost 0 bases, J lost 0 bases, and 12 bases lay in between. This CDR3 has 17 amino acids. The CDR3 loop is CASSVVARGPNTGELFF. The DNA for the CDR3 is TGTGCCAGCAGCGTAGTCGCACGAGGGCCGAACACCGGGGAGCTGTTTTTT.

This clonotype was seen many times. V usage is TRBV24-1 and J usage is TRBJ1-5; D unresolved. Germline lookup yields CDR1 KGHDR and CDR2 SFDVKD. The CDR3 is 14 amino acids. Between the trimmed V and J ends, which lost 3 bases and 1 base, there was a span of 6 bases. The CDR3 DNA sequence: TGTGCCACCAGTGATAGAGGAAGCAATCAGCCCCAGCATTTT. Its translation is CATSDRGSNQPQHF.

This clonotype was counted ten times or more. V is TRBV4-1 and J is TRBJ2-7; D might be TRBD1 (6 bases). The V end lost 1 base, the J end lost 3 bases, and 7 bases lay between the germline ends. The CDR3 loop spans 13 amino acids. Germline V gene sequence: CDR1 MGHRA, CDR2 YSYEKL. The CDR3 reads CASSQGTDYEQYF. The CDR3 DNA reads as TGCGCCAGCAGCCAAGGGACAGACTACGAGCAGTACTTC.

The chain employs TRBV7-9 and TRBJ2-1, with D perhaps TRBD2 (5 bases). Germline assignment: CDR1 SEHNR and CDR2 FQNEAQ (reference sequence). The CDR3 spans 12 residues. The V gene lost 7 bases and the J gene lost 5 bases, with 9 bases spanning the gap. For the CDR3, the DNA is TGTGCCAGCATACAGCGGAACAATGAGCAGTTCTTC. This gives the protein CASIQRNNEQFF.

The chain couples TRBV19 to TRBJ2-1; D not certain. The germline gives CDR1 LNHDA, CDR2 SQIVND (reference sequence). The V end lost 7 bases, the J end lost 5 bases, and 12 bases lay between the germline ends. There are 13 residues in the CDR3. CDR3 coding DNA: TGTGCCAGTACCCCCTCCGTAAACAATGAGCAGTTCTTC. Its protein product is CASTPSVNNEQFF.

Many counts were recorded for this clonotype. J is TRBJ2-7 and V is TRBV7-2; 8 positions match TRBD1. From germline, CDR1 is SGHTA and CDR2 FQGNSA. The length of the CDR3 is 14 residues. V shed 2 bases and J 2 bases; nucleotides not matched to a gene: 2. The CDR3: CASSLHRGTYEQYF. Written as DNA, the CDR3 is TGTGCCAGCAGCTTACACAGGGGGACCTACGAGCAGTACTTC.

The table lists this clonotype with many counts. The genes are TRBV20-1 and TRBJ1-6; TRBD1 aligns across 11 bases. The CDR3 contains 18 residues. In germline, CDR1 is DFQATT, CDR2 SNEGSKA (reference sequence). Losses at the gene ends were 1 base for V and 0 bases for J; bases not matched to a gene: 5. Here the CDR3 DNA reads TGCAGTGCTAGAGGGGACAGGGGGGAGAGCTCCTATAATTCACCCCTCCACTTT. Protein sequence: CSARGDRGESSYNSPLHF.

A remark on this clonotype: Since a much larger clone is just one base distant, this may be a read error. V gene TRBV6-5 combines with J gene TRBJ2-5; possible D gene TRBD1, 5 bases. CDR3 length: 13 residues. Germline V gives CDR1 MNHEY, CDR2 SVGAGI. The CDR3 DNA sequence: TGTGCCAGCGGTTATAGGGGCGAGGAGACCCAGTACTTC. Amino acid sequence: CASGYRGEETQYF.

This clonotype has ten or more counts. The chain uses TRBV4-1 and TRBJ1-2, with a possible D match to TRBD1 (6 bases). The germline V and J ends were trimmed by 1 base and 6 bases, with 18 bases remaining between them. CDR1 is MGHRA, CDR2 YSYEKL, per germline. The CDR3 is 16 residues long. CDR3 coding DNA: TGCGCCAGCAGCCAAGGAGGCAGGGCGGGGGGCAATGGCTACACCTTC. This codes for CASSQGGRAGGNGYTF.

In this sample, this clonotype turned up a few times. The chain employs TRBV18 and TRBJ1-1; a weak D match, TRBD1 (5 bases). Germline-derived CDR1 and CDR2 are KGHSH and LQKENI. The CDR3 extends over 13 amino acids. Trimming pared 3 bases from V and 10 bases from J, leaving 15 bases between. The CDR3 region is CASSPSFGARAFF. CDR3 DNA: TGTGCCAGCTCACCGAGTTTTGGGGCGCGAGCTTTCTTT. The complete variable domain, with remaining parts taken from reference TRBV18 and TRBJ1-1, reads NAGVMQNPRHLVRRRGQEARLRCSPMKGHSHVYWYRQLPEEGLKFMVYLQKENIIDESGMPKERFSAEFPKEGPSILRIQQVVRGDSAAYFCASSPSFGARAFFGQGTRLTVV.

This clonotype was picked up many times. CDR3 nucleotides: TGTGCCAGCAGCTTAGGGCGGGGGGGTTACAATGAGCAGTTCTTC. Amino acids: CASSLGRGGYNEQFF. This chain links TRBV11-3 with TRBJ2-1; the match to TRBD2 covers 9 bases. Germline CDR1 and CDR2: SGHNT and YENEEA. V trimming: 1 base; J trimming: 4 bases; junction bases outside the gene matches: 2. The CDR3 is 15 residues long.

This clonotype showed up just a few times. The chain is built from TRBV6-1 and TRBJ2-1; 11 bases fit TRBD2. V was pared by 3 bases and J by 2 bases, with 3 bases of the junction left unmatched. The CDR3 contains 16 residues. Per the germline V gene, CDR1 is MNHNS and CDR2 is SASEGT. In DNA, the CDR3 is TGTGCCAGCAGTGAGGTAGCGGGAGGGACCTACAATGAGCAGTTCTTC. Protein sequence: CASSEVAGGTYNEQFF.

This clonotype was seen at least ten times. The genes are TRBV2 and TRBJ1-6; tentative D call: TRBD1 (6 bases). Germline V gives CDR1 SNHLY, CDR2 FYNNEI. V dropped 0 bases and J dropped 5 bases, with 8 bases sitting between them. The length of the CDR3 is 15 residues. Here the CDR3 reads CASSEATGNNSPLHF. The CDR3 nucleotides are TGTGCCAGCAGTGAAGCAACAGGGAATAATTCACCCCTCCACTTT.

This clonotype has a count of ten or more. V is TRBV5-4 and J is TRBJ2-7, with D perhaps matching TRBD1 (6 bases). The ends were cut back, 0 bases at V and 3 bases at J, with 10 bases in the middle. The CDR3 consists of 14 residues. Germline assignment: CDR1 SGHNT and CDR2 YYREEE (reference sequence). CDR3 DNA sequence: TGTGCCAGCAGCTTGGCCCCAGGGGACTACGAGCAGTACTTC. Translation gives CASSLAPGDYEQYF.